This T cell receptor (beta chain) derives from a study of cytomegalovirus exposure and HLA in healthy donors. On this clone itself: What it binds is not known.

Findings and limits, study-wide: Later analysis associated a missense DCLRE1C variant with TCR beta V- and J-gene trimming. The productive fraction for most TCR beta V segments was about 87% or about 30% in an earlier analysis.

CDR3 length: 12 residues. Trimming pared 4 bases from V and 6 bases from J, leaving 9 bases between. CDR1 is SEHNR and CDR2 is FQNEAQ in the germline V gene (reference sequence). These donors counted as nominally healthy when sampled, but unrecorded immune exposures were likely. The PCR had 60 Vbeta and 13 Jbeta primers. Repertoires were generated with immunoSEQ multiplex PCR, while TCRdb's copy carries only in-frame clones and drops some. This sample has 140,000 to 150,000 clones, with about 76% found just once. The TCR was taken from a male donor in good health and CMV-seronegative. The sample consisted of PBMCs. V usage is TRBV7-9 and J usage is TRBJ1-2; D not resolved. Here the CDR3 DNA reads TGTGCCAGCAGCTCCACCGGGGATGGCTACACCTTC. This translates into CASSSTGDGYTF.